This T cell receptor (beta chain) was recovered during a study of molecular identifiers for immune sequencing clone quantification. The CDR3 is 14 residues long. Trimming took 6 bases from V and 0 from J, leaving 10 bases between them. Germline V gene lookup returns CDR1 SGDLS and CDR2 YYNGEE. TCRdb independently ran MiXCR on the PCR reads; one entry per CDR3 protein. The profile shows about 640,000 distinct CDR3 sequences, about 20% of them singletons. This clonotype has ten or more counts. The sequence derives from a human donor in good health. Some libraries in this study had Jurkat cell RNA spiked in. The V gene is TRBV9, the J gene TRBJ2-1; weak D call: TRBD2 (6 bases). The sequencing input was naive CD8+ T cells from blood, with Jurkat cell RNA spiked in. Stated subset: FACS-sorted CD8+CD4-CCR7+CD45RA+ naive T cells. CDR3 amino acids: CASTAEGSYNEQFF. DNA of the CDR3: TGTGCCAGCACCGCGGAGGGCTCCTACAATGAGCAGTTCTTC. The full variable domain, its missing parts supplied by reference TRBV9 and TRBJ2-1, is DSGVTQTPKHLITATGQRVTLRCSPRSGDLSVYWYQQSLDQGLQFLIQYYNGEERAKGNILERFSAQQFPDLHSELNLSSLELGDSALYFCASTAEGSYNEQFFGPGTRLTVL.